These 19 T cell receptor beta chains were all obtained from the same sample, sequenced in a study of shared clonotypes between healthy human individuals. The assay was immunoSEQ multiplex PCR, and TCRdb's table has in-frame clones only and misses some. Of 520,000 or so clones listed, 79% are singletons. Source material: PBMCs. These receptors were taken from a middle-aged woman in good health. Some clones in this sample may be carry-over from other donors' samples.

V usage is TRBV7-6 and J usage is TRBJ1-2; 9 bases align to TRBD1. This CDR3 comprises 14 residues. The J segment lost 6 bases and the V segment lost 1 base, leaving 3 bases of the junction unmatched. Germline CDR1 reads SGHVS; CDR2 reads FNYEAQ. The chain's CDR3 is CASSLDRGQDGYTF. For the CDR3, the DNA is TGTGCCAGCAGCTTAGACAGGGGGCAGGATGGCTACACCTTC. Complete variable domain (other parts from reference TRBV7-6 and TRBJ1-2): GAGVSQSPRYKVTKRGQDVALRCDPISGHVSLYWYRQALGQGPEFLTYFNYEAQQDKSGLPNDRFSAERPEGSISTLTIQRTEQRDSAMYRCASSLDRGQDGYTFGSGTRLTVV.

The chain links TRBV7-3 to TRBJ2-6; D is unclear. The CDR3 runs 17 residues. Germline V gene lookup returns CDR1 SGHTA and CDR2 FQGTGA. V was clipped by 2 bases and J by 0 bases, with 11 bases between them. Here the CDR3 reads CASSLFGGISGANVLTF. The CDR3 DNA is TGTGCCAGCAGCTTATTCGGCGGCATCTCTGGGGCCAACGTCCTGACTTTC.

The CDR3 region has the DNA TGTGCCAGTGGAAGCGGGAGGTTTATTGAGCAGTTCTTC. Amino acid sequence: CASGSGRFIEQFF. The chain is built from TRBV9 and TRBJ2-1; 9 nucleotides line up with TRBD2. With 8 bases clipped from V and 9 bases from J, the junction kept 9 bases outside the gene matches. Germline V gene sequence: CDR1 SGDLS, CDR2 YYNGEE. The CDR3 covers 13 residues.

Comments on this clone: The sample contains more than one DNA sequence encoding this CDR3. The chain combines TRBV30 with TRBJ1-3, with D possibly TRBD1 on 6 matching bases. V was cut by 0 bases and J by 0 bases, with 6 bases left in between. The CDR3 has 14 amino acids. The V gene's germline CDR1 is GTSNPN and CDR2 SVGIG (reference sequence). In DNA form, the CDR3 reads TGTGCCTGGAGTGTAGGGGGCTCTGGAAACACCATATATTTT. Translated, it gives CAWSVGGSGNTIYF.

The CDR3: CASSMLGVTDTQYF. In DNA form, the CDR3 reads TGTGCCAGTAGTATGCTGGGAGTCACAGATACGCAGTATTTT. The gene calls are TRBV19 and TRBJ2-3, with D maybe TRBD2 (5 bases). The CDR3 extends over 14 amino acids. V was trimmed by 3 bases and J by 2 bases, leaving 9 bases between them. The germline V gene has CDR1 LNHDA and CDR2 SQIVND (reference sequence).

The CDR3: CASSRQGLHNEQFF. The CDR3 bases are TGTGCCAGCAGCCGACAGGGGCTACACAATGAGCAGTTCTTC. This chain joins TRBV7-7 and TRBJ2-1, with TRBD1 identical over 8 bases. After removal of 5 bases from V and 5 bases from J, the junction contained 5 bases not matched to a gene. CDR1 is SSHAT and CDR2 is FNYEAQ in the germline V gene (reference sequence). CDR3 length equals 14 residues.

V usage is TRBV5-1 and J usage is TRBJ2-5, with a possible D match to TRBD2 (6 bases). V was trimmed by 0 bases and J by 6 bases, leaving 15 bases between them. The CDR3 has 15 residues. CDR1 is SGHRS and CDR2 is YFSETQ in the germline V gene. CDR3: CASSLAGEGGKTQYF. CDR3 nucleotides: TGCGCCAGCAGCTTGGCGGGTGAGGGAGGAAAGACCCAGTACTTC.

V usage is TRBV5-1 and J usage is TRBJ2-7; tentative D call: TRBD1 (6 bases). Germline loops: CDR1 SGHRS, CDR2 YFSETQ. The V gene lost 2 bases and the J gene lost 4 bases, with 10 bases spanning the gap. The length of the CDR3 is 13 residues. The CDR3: CASSLQGWYEQYF. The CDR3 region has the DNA TGCGCCAGCAGCTTACAGGGCTGGTACGAGCAGTACTTC.

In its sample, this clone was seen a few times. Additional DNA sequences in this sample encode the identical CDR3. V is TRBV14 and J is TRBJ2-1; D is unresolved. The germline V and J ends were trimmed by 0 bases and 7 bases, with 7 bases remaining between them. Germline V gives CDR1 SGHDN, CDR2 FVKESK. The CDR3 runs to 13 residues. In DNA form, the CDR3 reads TGTGCCAGCAGCCAAGATTTGGGGAATGAGCAGTTCTTC. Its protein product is CASSQDLGNEQFF.

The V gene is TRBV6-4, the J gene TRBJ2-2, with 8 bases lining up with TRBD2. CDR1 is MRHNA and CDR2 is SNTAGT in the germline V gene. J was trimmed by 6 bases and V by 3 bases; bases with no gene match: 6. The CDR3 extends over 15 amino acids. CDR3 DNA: TGTGCCAGCAGTGAAGGTAGCGGGACTTCCGGGGAGCTGTTTTTT. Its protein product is CASSEGSGTSGELFF.

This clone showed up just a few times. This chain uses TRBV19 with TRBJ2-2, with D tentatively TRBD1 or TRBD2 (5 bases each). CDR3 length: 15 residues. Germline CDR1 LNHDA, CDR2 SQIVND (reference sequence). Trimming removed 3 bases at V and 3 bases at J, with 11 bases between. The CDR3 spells CASSIGGGYTGELFF. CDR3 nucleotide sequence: TGTGCCAGTAGTATTGGTGGGGGTTACACCGGGGAGCTGTTTTTT.

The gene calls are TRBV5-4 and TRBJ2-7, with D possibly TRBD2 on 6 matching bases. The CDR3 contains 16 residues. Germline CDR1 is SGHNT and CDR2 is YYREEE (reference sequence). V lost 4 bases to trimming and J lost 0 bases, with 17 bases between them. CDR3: CASSPPVGRSSYEQYF. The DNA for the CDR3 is TGTGCCAGCAGCCCCCCTGTGGGGAGGAGCTCCTACGAGCAGTACTTC.

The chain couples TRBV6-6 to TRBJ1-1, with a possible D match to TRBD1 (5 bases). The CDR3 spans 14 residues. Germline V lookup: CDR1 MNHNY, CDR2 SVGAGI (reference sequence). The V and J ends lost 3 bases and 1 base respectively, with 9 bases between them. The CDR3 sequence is CASSYGGTNTEAFF. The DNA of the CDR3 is TGTGCCAGCAGTTATGGGGGAACGAACACTGAAGCTTTCTTT.

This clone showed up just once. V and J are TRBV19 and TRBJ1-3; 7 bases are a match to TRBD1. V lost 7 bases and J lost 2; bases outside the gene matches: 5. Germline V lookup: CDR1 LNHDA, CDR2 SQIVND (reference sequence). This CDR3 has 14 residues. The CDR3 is CASTRGGAGNTIYF. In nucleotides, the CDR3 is TGTGCCAGTACCCGAGGGGGCGCTGGAAACACCATATATTTT. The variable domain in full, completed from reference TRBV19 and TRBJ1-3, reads DGGITQSPKYLFRKEGQNVTLSCEQNLNHDAMYWYRQDPGQGLRLIYYSQIVNDFQKGDIAEGYSVSREKKESFPLTVTSAQKNPTAFYLCASTRGGAGNTIYFGEGSWLTVV.

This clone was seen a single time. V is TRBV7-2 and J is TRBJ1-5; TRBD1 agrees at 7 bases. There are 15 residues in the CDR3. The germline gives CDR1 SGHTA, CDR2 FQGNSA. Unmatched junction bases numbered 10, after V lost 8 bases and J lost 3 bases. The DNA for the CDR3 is TGTGCCAGCGGAATCAGGGGGGGGCCCAATCAGCCCCAGCATTTT. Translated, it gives CASGIRGGPNQPQHF. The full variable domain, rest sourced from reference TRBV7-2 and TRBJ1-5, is GAGVSQSPSNKVTEKGKDVELRCDPISGHTALYWYRQSLGQGLEFLIYFQGNSAPDKSGLPSDRFSAERTGGSVSTLTIQRTQQEDSAVYLCASGIRGGPNQPQHFGDGTRLSIL.

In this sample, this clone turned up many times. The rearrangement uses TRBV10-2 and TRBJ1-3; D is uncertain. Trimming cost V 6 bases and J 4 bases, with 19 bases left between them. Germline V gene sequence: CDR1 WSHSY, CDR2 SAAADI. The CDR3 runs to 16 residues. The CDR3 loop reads CASSAGRPTQGNTIYF. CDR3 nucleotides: TGCGCCAGCAGCGCCGGACGTCCGACCCAAGGAAACACCATATATTTT.

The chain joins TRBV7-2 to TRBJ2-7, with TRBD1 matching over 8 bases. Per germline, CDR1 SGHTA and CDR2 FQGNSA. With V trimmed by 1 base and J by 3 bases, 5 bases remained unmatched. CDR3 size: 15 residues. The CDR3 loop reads CASSLGQGAIYEQYF. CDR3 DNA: TGTGCCAGCAGCTTAGGGCAGGGGGCCATCTACGAGCAGTACTTC.

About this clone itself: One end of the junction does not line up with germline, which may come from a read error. The CDR3 reads CASSSRDIQYRAHF. As DNA, the CDR3 is TGTGCCAGCAGCTCCCGGGACATTCAATACCGGGCCCATTTT. This chain uses TRBV7-2 with TRBJ1-3; tentatively, D is TRBD1 (6 bases). Looked up from germline, CDR1 is SGHTA and CDR2 is FQGNSA. CDR3 length equals 14 residues.

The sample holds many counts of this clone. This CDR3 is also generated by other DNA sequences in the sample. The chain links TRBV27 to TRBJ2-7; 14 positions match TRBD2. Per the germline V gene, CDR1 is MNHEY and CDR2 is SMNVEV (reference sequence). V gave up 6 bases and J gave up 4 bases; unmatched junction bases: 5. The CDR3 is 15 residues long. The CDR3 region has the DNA TGTGCCAGCAGCCCCGGGACTAGCGGGAGTTACGAGCAGTACTTC. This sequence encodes CASSPGTSGSYEQYF.